This TCR beta chain was found in a study of metastatic and nonmetastatic thyroid tumors (dated by TCRdb to 2020 to 2022). For the study in its entirety: The researchers compared repertoires between peripheral blood samples and tumor or nodule tissue samples from patients with malignant or benign thyroid disease. What the study reported, not specific to this receptor: In both blood and tumor samples, TCR beta diversity was reported to be significantly higher in malignant tumors than in benign nodules.

The germline V gene sets CDR1 to SGHRS and CDR2 to YFSETQ. The CDR3, from cysteine to phenylalanine, totals 15 residues. Worth noting for this clone: Its antigen is currently not known. The limits of the CDR3 on the DNA are not certain, so only TCRdb's listed CDR3 is given.

No treatment had been received by any patient before thyroid surgery. Using T-cell receptor beta sequencing, the researchers looked back retrospectively at clinical samples from patients, gathered between about 2012 and 2019. The library was made by PCR. Sequencing took place on an Illumina HiSeq 4000. High-throughput sequencing was used to profile the TCR beta-chain CDR3 region of every patient. The authors' analysis ran thus. Drawing on CDR3 differences between clinicopathological groups, the researchers built a classifier meant to tell apart patients with distant-metastatic papillary thyroid cancer. The Shannon index was used to assess repertoire diversity, and the Morisita-Horn index was used to assess tumor-blood repertoire similarity. Using fastp trimming at Q25 and MiXCR clonotype assembly, TCRdb reanalyzed the public sequencing data and kept in-frame beta chains. The V and J calls reflect TCRdb's pipeline rather than the authors' work. Across this sample there are 20,000 or so clones, with over 20% seen only once. The ten largest account for about 10% of the sample.

The specimen sequenced was tumor tissue. The chain employs TRBV5-1 and TRBJ2-3; the D call of TRBD1 is as the table states it, not checked on the DNA. The receptor comes from a male donor with papillary thyroid cancer or a benign thyroid nodule (not recorded which). Some clones in this sample may be carry-over from other donors' samples. The CDR3 here reads CASSLVGGGTDTQFF.